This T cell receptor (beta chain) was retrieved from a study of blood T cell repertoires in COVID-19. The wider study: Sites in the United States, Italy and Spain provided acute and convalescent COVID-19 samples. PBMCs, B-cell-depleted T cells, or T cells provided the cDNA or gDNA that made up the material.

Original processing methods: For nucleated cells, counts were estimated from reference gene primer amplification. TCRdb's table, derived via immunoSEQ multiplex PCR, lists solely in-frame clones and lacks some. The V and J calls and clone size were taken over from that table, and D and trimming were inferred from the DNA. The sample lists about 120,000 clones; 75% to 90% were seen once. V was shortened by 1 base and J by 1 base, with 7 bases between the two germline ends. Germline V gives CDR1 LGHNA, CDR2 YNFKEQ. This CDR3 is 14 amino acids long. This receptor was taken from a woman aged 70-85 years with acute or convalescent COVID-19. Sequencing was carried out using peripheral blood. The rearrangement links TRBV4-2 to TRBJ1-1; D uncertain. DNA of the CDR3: TGTGCCAGCAGCCAAGTTTGGCAGAACACTGAAGCTTTCTTT. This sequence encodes CASSQVWQNTEAFF.